Each of the 9 T cell receptor beta chains below was sequenced from the same sample in a study of T cell changes during pregnancy in multiple sclerosis. Sequenced by immunoSEQ multiplex PCR; TCRdb stores in-frame clones only, minus some. The repertoire holds about 40,000 clones, with about 92% as singletons. The sequences come from peripheral blood, collected before pregnancy. These TCRs come from a female donor with multiple sclerosis, enrolled in a pregnancy study.

The chain uses TRBV2 and TRBJ2-1; TRBD2 aligns across 11 bases. The germline CDR1 and CDR2 sequences are SNHLY and FYNNEI. The CDR3 covers 14 residues. The V segment lost 4 bases and the J segment 6 bases; nucleotides outside the gene matches: 2. The CDR3 coding sequence is TGTGCCAGCAGTGTACTAGCGGGAGCCAATGAGCAGTTCTTC. It is translated as CASSVLAGANEQFF. The full variable domain, rest sourced from reference TRBV2 and TRBJ2-1, is EPEVTQTPSHQVTQMGQEVILRCVPISNHLYFYWYRQILGQKVEFLVSFYNNEISEKSEIFDDQFSVERPDGSNFTLKIRSTKLEDSAMYFCASSVLAGANEQFFGPGTRLTVL.

The V and J genes are TRBV15 and TRBJ1-4; 9 nucleotides agree with TRBD1. From germline, CDR1 is LNHNV and CDR2 YYDKDF (reference sequence). V shed 5 bases, J shed 8 bases, and the junction held 9 bases outside the gene matches. CDR3 size: 15 residues. CDR3 in amino acids: CATSAFRTGAEKLFF. The CDR3 DNA reads TGTGCCACCAGCGCTTTTCGGACAGGGGCCGAAAAACTGTTTTTT.

This chain uses TRBV29-1 with TRBJ2-1, with D possibly being TRBD1 (7 bases). This CDR3 is 13 amino acids long. CDR1 is SQVTM, CDR2 ANQGSEA, per germline. The chain's CDR3 is CSGGGASYNEQFF. The CDR3 DNA reads TGCAGTGGAGGGGGCGCGAGTTACAATGAGCAGTTCTTC.

The chain links TRBV29-1 to TRBJ2-1, with TRBD1 matching over 7 bases. This CDR3 comprises 16 residues. The junction had 9 bases not matched to a gene; V was cut back by 0 bases and J by 4 bases. Per the germline V gene, CDR1 is SQVTM and CDR2 is ANQGSEA. The CDR3 bases are TGCAGCGTTGAAGATATAGGGGGCCCTAGATACAATGAGCAGTTCTTC. Translation gives CSVEDIGGPRYNEQFF.

The CDR3 DNA reads TGTGCCAGCAGTGAATCTGGGGGCGTCAATCAGCCCCAGCATTTT. This sequence encodes CASSESGGVNQPQHF. The genes are TRBV2 and TRBJ1-5; TRBD1 might be the D (6 bases). Trimming stripped 2 bases from V and 3 bases from J, with 11 bases between. The CDR3 contains 15 residues. Germline V lookup: CDR1 SNHLY, CDR2 FYNNEI.

CDR3 bases: TGTGCCAGCAGCTCACCGGGACAGGTCTACAATGAGCAGTTCTTC. It translates to CASSSPGQVYNEQFF. J is TRBJ2-1 and V is TRBV5-4; TRBD1 aligns across 8 bases. There are 15 residues in the CDR3. V shed 3 bases and J 3 bases; nucleotides not matched to a gene: 5. The V gene's germline CDR1 is SGHNT and CDR2 YYREEE (reference sequence).

This clone was detected once. The chain employs TRBV9 and TRBJ2-3; 9 bases match TRBD2. The germline V gene encodes CDR1 SGDLS and CDR2 YYNGEE. J gave up 4 bases and V 6 bases, and 6 bases lay outside the gene matches. The CDR3 totals 14 residues. The CDR3 protein is CASKPGLAADTQYF. Here the CDR3 DNA reads TGTGCCAGCAAACCGGGACTAGCAGCAGATACGCAGTATTTT.

V is TRBV9 and J is TRBJ2-2; D is unresolved. CDR3 length equals 14 residues. The germline CDR1 and CDR2 sequences are SGDLS and YYNGEE. Trimming took 6 bases from V and 3 from J, leaving 12 bases between them. CDR3 loop: CASNRRLDTGELFF. DNA for the CDR3: TGTGCCAGCAATCGGCGACTCGACACCGGGGAGCTGTTTTTT.

The chain recombines TRBV27 with TRBJ2-5; D remains unclear. The CDR3 sequence is 11 residues long. Germline V gene data show CDR1 as MNHEY and CDR2 as SMNVEV (reference sequence). V lost 6 bases, J lost 2 bases, and 4 bases lay in between. The DNA of the CDR3 is TGTGCCAGCAGACTACAAGAGACCCAGTACTTC. As protein: CASRLQETQYF.